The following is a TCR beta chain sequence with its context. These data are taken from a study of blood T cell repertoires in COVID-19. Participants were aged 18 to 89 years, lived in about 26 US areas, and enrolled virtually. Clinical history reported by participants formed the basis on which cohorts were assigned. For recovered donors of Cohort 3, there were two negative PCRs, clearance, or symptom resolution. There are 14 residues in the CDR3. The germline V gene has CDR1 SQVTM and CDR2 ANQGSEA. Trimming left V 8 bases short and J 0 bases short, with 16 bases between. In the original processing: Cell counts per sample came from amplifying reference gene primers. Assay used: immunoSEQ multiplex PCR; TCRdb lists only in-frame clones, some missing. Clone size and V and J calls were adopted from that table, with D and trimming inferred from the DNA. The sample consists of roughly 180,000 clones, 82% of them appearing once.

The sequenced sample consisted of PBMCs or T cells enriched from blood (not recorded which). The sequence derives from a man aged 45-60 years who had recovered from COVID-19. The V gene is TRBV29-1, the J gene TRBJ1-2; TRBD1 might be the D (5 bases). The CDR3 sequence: CSFGPGFSNYGYTF. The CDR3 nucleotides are TGCAGCTTTGGTCCAGGGTTCTCTAACTATGGCTACACCTTC. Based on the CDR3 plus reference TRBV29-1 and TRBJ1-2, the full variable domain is SAVISQKPSRDICQRGTSLTIQCQVDSQVTMMFWYRQQPGQSLTLIATANQGSEATYESGFVIDKFPISRPNLTFSTLTVSNMSPEDSSIYLCSFGPGFSNYGYTFGSGTRLTVV.